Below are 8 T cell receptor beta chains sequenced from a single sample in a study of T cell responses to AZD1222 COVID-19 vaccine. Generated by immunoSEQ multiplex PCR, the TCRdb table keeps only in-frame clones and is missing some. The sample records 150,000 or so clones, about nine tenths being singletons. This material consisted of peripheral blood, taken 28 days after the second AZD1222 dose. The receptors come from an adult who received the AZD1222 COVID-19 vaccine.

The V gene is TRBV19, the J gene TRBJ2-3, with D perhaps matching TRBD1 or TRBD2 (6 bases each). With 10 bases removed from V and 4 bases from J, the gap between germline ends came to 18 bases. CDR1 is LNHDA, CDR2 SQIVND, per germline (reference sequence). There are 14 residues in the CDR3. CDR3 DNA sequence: TGTGCCACGTCCGGGGTGGGGGGCCCAGATACGCAGTATTTT. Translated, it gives CATSGVGGPDTQYF.

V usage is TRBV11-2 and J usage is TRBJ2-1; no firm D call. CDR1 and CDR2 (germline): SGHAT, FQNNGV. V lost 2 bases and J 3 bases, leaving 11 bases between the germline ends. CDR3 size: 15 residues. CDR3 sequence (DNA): TGTGCCAGCAGCTTAAGACTTGGCGTCTACAATGAGCAGTTCTTC. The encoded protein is CASSLRLGVYNEQFF.

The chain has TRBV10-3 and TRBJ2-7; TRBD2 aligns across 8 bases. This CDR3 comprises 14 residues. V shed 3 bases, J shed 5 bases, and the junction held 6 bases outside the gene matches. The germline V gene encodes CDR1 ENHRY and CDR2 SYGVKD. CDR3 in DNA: TGTGCCATCAGTGATGGGAGCGGGAGTGACGAGCAGTACTTC. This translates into CAISDGSGSDEQYF.

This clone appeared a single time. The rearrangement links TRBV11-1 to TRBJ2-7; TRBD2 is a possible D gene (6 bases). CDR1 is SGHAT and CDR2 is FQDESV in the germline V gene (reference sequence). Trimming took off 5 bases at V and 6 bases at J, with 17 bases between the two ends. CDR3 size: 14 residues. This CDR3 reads CASSPAGTWGEQYF. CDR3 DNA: TGTGCCAGCAGCCCGGCGGGGACCTGGGGCGAGCAGTACTTC.

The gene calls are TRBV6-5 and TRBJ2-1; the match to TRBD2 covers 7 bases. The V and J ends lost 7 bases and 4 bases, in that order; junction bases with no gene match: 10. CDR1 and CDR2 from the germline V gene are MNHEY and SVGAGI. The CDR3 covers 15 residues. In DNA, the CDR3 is TGTGCCAGCATGCGTGCATGGGGAGGGTACAATGAGCAGTTCTTC. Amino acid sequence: CASMRAWGGYNEQFF.

CDR3 nucleotide sequence: TGTGCCACCAGCAGAGGCAGCTACAATGAGCAGTTCTTC. Amino acids: CATSRGSYNEQFF. The rearrangement links TRBV15 to TRBJ2-1, with D hard to call. The germline V and J ends were trimmed by 1 base and 3 bases, with 4 bases remaining between them. Germline CDR1 LNHNV, CDR2 YYDKDF (reference sequence). CDR3 length: 13 residues.

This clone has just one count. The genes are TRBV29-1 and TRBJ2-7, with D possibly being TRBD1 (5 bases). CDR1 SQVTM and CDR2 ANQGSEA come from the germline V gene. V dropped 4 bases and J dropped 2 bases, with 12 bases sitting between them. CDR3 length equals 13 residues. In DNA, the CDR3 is TGCAGCGTTGCGTTGCGGACAACCTACGAGCAGTACTTC. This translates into CSVALRTTYEQYF.

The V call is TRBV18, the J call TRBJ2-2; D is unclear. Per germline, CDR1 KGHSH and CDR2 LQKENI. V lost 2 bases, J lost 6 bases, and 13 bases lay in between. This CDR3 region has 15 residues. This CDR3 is CASSPLPGEAGELFF. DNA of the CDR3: TGTGCCAGCTCACCATTACCAGGCGAGGCCGGGGAGCTGTTTTTT.